This TCR beta chain was found in a study of cytomegalovirus exposure and HLA in healthy donors. Study-wide results and caveats: Fewer N-insertions than the roughly 670-donor mean were reportedly shown by an Asian-associated ancestry cluster in a later analysis. The study found most TCR sequences rare, yet found some public TCRs in many donors.

The CDR3 contains 14 residues. V gave up 6 bases and J gave up 3 bases, with 15 bases separating them. From germline, CDR1 is MDHEN and CDR2 SYDVKM. Amplification used 60 Vbeta primers and 13 Jbeta primers. The protocol was immunoSEQ multiplex PCR, while the TCRdb copy is restricted to in-frame clones and leaves out a portion. The sample has over 100,000 clones, roughly four fifths seen once. Regarding this clone: Its specificity is not known.

The sequenced material came from PBMCs. The V and J genes are TRBV28 and TRBJ2-7; the D is unclear. The clonotype originates from a woman aged 30 to 39 in good health and CMV-seropositive. The CDR3 protein is CASSRSLASYEQYF. CDR3 nucleotides: TGTGCCAGCAGCCGCTCGCTTGCCAGCTACGAGCAGTACTTC.